This T cell receptor (beta chain) was recovered during a study of shared clonotypes between healthy human individuals. Whole-study findings and limits: Genetic and exposure-history diversity was limited by the few donors. Among non-shared clonotypes, generation probabilities were lower than among those shared by all four donors. Clonotype sharing across donors was expected to vary with sequencing depth.

When replicate PCRs were run on sorted subsets, they used roughly 0.2 ug DNA, some 30,000 T cell genomes. The method was immunoSEQ multiplex PCR; TCRdb's version includes in-frame clones alone and lacks a portion of them. The data hold more than 2,000,000 clones, with 90% to 95% observed a single time. This clone was picked up one time. Antigen specificity is unknown. The V gene lost 1 base and the J gene lost 5 bases, with 11 bases spanning the gap. Germline values: CDR1 MNHEY, CDR2 SVGAGI. This CDR3 is 15 amino acids long. Source material: naive CD4+ T cells sorted from blood. Regarding subset: CD45RA+ positively selected. This clonotype was obtained from a man between 18 and 29 years old in good health. The rearrangement joins TRBV6-5 to TRBJ1-4; D might be TRBD1 (5 bases). CDR3 protein: CASSYFQGGNEKLFF. CDR3 sequence (DNA): TGTGCCAGCAGTTACTTCCAGGGTGGAAATGAAAAACTGTTTTTT.